This passage covers 26 T cell receptor beta chains from one sample sequenced in a study of vaccination effects on CD4 cells after COVID-19. Before sequencing took place, the ViraFEST assay used viral peptide pools to expand antigen-specific CD4+ T cells. Isolation of CD4+ T cells took place after approximately ten days of culture. Clones were sequenced by immunoSEQ multiplex PCR, and TCRdb holds only the in-frame ones, with some missing. This table has 50,000 to 75,000 clones, about four fifths appearing once. No antigens are known for them. Sequencing was performed on CD4+ T cells from PBMCs cultured with HCoV-229E spike peptides, taken before COVID-19 vaccination. All receptors come from a human donor who received a COVID-19 vaccine.

This sequence joins TRBV18 and TRBJ2-7, with a tentative D call TRBD1 (6 bases). The V gene lost 3 bases and the J gene lost 5 bases, with 14 bases spanning the gap. Germline V gene lookup returns CDR1 KGHSH and CDR2 LQKENI. This CDR3 has 14 amino acids. CDR3: CASSPGAKRNEQYV. The CDR3 nucleotides are TGTGCCAGCTCACCGGGGGCCAAGAGGAACGAGCAGTACGTC.

The chain joins TRBV10-3 to TRBJ1-2; the D gene is possibly TRBD1 (5 bases). Trimming shortened V by 2 bases and J by 4 bases, and 8 bases separated the two germline ends. Germline values: CDR1 ENHRY, CDR2 SYGVKD. This CDR3 comprises 13 residues. The CDR3 protein is CAISEGAGYGYTF. Written as DNA, the CDR3 is TGTGCCATCAGTGAGGGGGCGGGCTATGGCTACACCTTC.

The chain employs TRBV15 and TRBJ2-2; D tentatively fits TRBD1 or TRBD2 (6 bases each). Germline assignment: CDR1 LNHNV and CDR2 YYDKDF (reference sequence). The CDR3 consists of 16 residues. V lost 0 bases to trimming and J lost 7 bases, with 15 bases between them. CDR3 nucleotide sequence: TGTGCCACCAGCAGAGATGAGAGGGGGGCAGTCGGGGAGCTGTTTTTT. It translates to CATSRDERGAVGELFF.

The V and J genes are TRBV6-5 and TRBJ1-1; no firm D call. The CDR3 extends over 13 amino acids. V shed 6 bases and J shed 6 bases, with 14 bases lying between them. Germline V CDR1 and CDR2: MNHEY, SVGAGI. CDR3 loop: CASSRGASAEAFF. The CDR3 nucleotides are TGTGCCAGCAGCCGGGGAGCTAGCGCTGAAGCTTTCTTT.

CDR3 residues: CASSRKPGDSNYGYTF. CDR3 nucleotides: TGCGCCAGCAGCCGAAAACCCGGGGACAGTAACTATGGCTACACCTTC. The chain has TRBV4-1 and TRBJ1-2; 7 bases line up with TRBD1. The CDR3 has 16 residues. CDR1 is MGHRA, CDR2 YSYEKL, per germline. V lost 4 bases, J lost 1 base, and 9 bases stayed unmatched.

The chain recombines TRBV5-1 with TRBJ1-5; TRBD1 might be the D (6 bases). Trimming took 2 bases from V and 5 from J, leaving 14 bases between them. This CDR3 contains 15 residues. The V gene's germline CDR1 is SGHRS and CDR2 YFSETQ. DNA of the CDR3: TGCGCCAGCAGCTTAGACCCTTCAGGGGATCAGCCCCAGCATTTT. This codes for CASSLDPSGDQPQHF.

The chain combines TRBV7-9 with TRBJ2-2; D not resolved. V was cut by 4 bases and J by 7 bases, with 13 bases left in between. This CDR3 has 14 residues. Germline V gives CDR1 SEHNR, CDR2 FQNEAQ (reference sequence). Written as DNA, the CDR3 is TGTGCCAGCAGCTATTCCGGCTCCCGCGGGGAGCTGTTTTTT. It yields the protein CASSYSGSRGELFF.

The rearrangement joins TRBV21-1 to TRBJ2-5; TRBD2 is the table's D call and was not checked against the DNA. TRBV21-1 is marked as a pseudogene. CDR3 length: 15 residues. The CDR3 protein is CASSQGLAGVETQYF. The CDR3 bases are TGTGCCAGCAGCCAAGGACTAGCGGGGGTGGAGACCCAGTACTTC.

The chain combines TRBV7-3 with TRBJ2-2; D not certain. The length of the CDR3 is 13 residues. The V end was cut by 2 bases, the J end by 4 bases, with 5 bases between. Germline loops: CDR1 SGHTA, CDR2 FQGTGA. CDR3 in DNA: TGTGCCAGCAGCTTATATGTCACCGGGGAGCTGTTTTTT. This translates into CASSLYVTGELFF.

The chain couples TRBV29-1 to TRBJ2-7; D possibly matches TRBD1 or TRBD2 (5 bases each). The CDR3 has 11 amino acids. Germline V lookup: CDR1 SQVTM, CDR2 ANQGSEA. V dropped 4 bases and J dropped 5 bases, with 9 bases sitting between them. The CDR3 region has the DNA TGCAGCGTTGTTCGGGACCACGAGCAGTACGTC. This gives the protein CSVVRDHEQYV.

The chain recombines TRBV5-1 with TRBJ1-3; D might be TRBD1 (6 bases). This CDR3 contains 16 residues. The V and J ends lost 4 bases and 3 bases respectively, with 17 bases between them. Germline CDR1 is SGHRS and CDR2 is YFSETQ. As DNA, the CDR3 is TGCGCCAGCAGCACCGACAGGAATCGGGGTGGAAACACCATATATTTT. Its translation: CASSTDRNRGGNTIYF.

The chain employs TRBV7-2 and TRBJ2-7; 8 positions agree with TRBD2. V lost 4 bases and J lost 9; bases outside the gene matches: 11. Germline assignment: CDR1 SGHTA and CDR2 FQGNSA. The CDR3 sequence is 14 residues long. CDR3 sequence (DNA): TGTGCCAGCAGCTGGGGATTCGGCAGCGGGGGGCAGTACGTC. Translated, it gives CASSWGFGSGGQYV.

This chain connects TRBV19 to TRBJ1-4; D is possibly TRBD1 (5 bases). CDR1 is LNHDA and CDR2 is SQIVND in the germline V gene (reference sequence). This CDR3 is built from 13 residues. V was pared by 8 bases and J by 8 bases, with 15 bases between. CDR3 bases: TGTGCCAGTGGGGCAGGGCTAGGCGAAAAACTGTTTTTT. Amino acids: CASGAGLGEKLFF. Looking up the rest from reference TRBV19 and TRBJ1-4 gives the full variable domain: DGGITQSPKYLFRKEGQNVTLSCEQNLNHDAMYWYRQDPGQGLRLIYYSQIVNDFQKGDIAEGYSVSREKKESFPLTVTSAQKNPTAFYLCASGAGLGEKLFFGSGTQLSVL.

This clone has only one observation. The CDR3 protein is CASSPTVGNTGELFF. CDR3 DNA: TGTGCCAGCAGCCCCACCGTAGGGAACACCGGGGAGCTGTTTTTT. The rearrangement joins TRBV7-3 to TRBJ2-2; no firm D call. CDR1 and CDR2 (germline): SGHTA, FQGTGA. The CDR3 is 15 amino acids. Trimming took off 5 bases at V and 1 base at J, with 11 bases between the two ends.

The chain combines TRBV5-1 with TRBJ2-2; no definite D call. The CDR3 is made up of 13 amino acids. Germline CDR1 is SGHRS and CDR2 is YFSETQ. Trimming removed 7 bases at V and 2 bases at J, with 9 bases between. CDR3 region: CASGPRNTGELFF. CDR3 sequence (DNA): TGCGCCAGCGGACCGAGAAACACCGGGGAGCTGTTTTTT.

V is TRBV5-1 and J is TRBJ2-1; 7 bases agree with TRBD1. V shed 4 bases and J 3 bases; nucleotides not matched to a gene: 10. CDR3 length: 16 residues. Germline loops: CDR1 SGHRS, CDR2 YFSETQ. This CDR3 is CASSPLGTDGYNEQFF. The CDR3 DNA reads TGCGCCAGCAGCCCCCTCGGGACAGATGGCTACAATGAGCAGTTCTTC.

This rearrangement joins TRBV7-2 to TRBJ1-1; D gene unclear. V was pared by 5 bases and J by 1 base, with 11 bases between. Germline assignment: CDR1 SGHTA and CDR2 FQGNSA. This CDR3 is built from 14 residues. CDR3 amino acids: CASSINPGNTEAFF. CDR3 nucleotide sequence: TGTGCCAGCAGCATTAACCCAGGGAACACTGAAGCTTTCTTT. Drawing the rest from reference TRBV7-2 and TRBJ1-1, the complete variable domain is GAGVSQSPSNKVTEKGKDVELRCDPISGHTALYWYRQSLGQGLEFLIYFQGNSAPDKSGLPSDRFSAERTGGSVSTLTIQRTQQEDSAVYLCASSINPGNTEAFFGQGTRLTVV.

This clone was picked up one time. V gene TRBV5-8 combines with J gene TRBJ1-5, with D tentatively TRBD1 (6 bases). This CDR3 comprises 15 residues. Germline V gene lookup returns CDR1 SGHTS and CDR2 YDEGEE. Trimming took 3 bases from V and 0 from J, leaving 10 bases between them. The CDR3 loop is CASSWGHLSNQPQHF. In DNA, the CDR3 is TGTGCCAGCAGCTGGGGACACCTTAGCAATCAGCCCCAGCATTTT.

This clone appeared once. V usage is TRBV14 and J usage is TRBJ1-1, with D possibly being TRBD1 (5 bases). The CDR3 contains 13 residues. With 8 bases removed from V and 4 bases from J, the gap between germline ends came to 14 bases. Per the germline V gene, CDR1 is SGHDN and CDR2 is FVKESK. CDR3 DNA sequence: TGTGCCAGCTCTTTCACAGGTGGCACTGAAGCTTTCTTT. As protein: CASSFTGGTEAFF.

The sample holds a few counts of this clone. The V call is TRBV14, the J call TRBJ2-2; D is uncertain. V gave up 5 bases and J gave up 0 bases, with 10 bases separating them. This CDR3 has 15 residues. Germline lookup yields CDR1 SGHDN and CDR2 FVKESK. The CDR3 nucleotides read TGTGCCAGCAGCGTCTGGGCAGCGAACACCGGGGAGCTGTTTTTT. Translated, it gives CASSVWAANTGELFF.

The chain uses TRBV18 and TRBJ2-7; D possibly matches TRBD1 or TRBD2 (5 bases each). This CDR3 region has 15 residues. With 0 bases removed from V and 6 bases from J, the gap between germline ends came to 15 bases. Germline assignment: CDR1 KGHSH and CDR2 LQKENI. The CDR3 coding sequence is TGTGCCAGCTCACCACCGGGACCCGCTCCCCGCGAGCAGTACGTC. It yields the protein CASSPPGPAPREQYV.

This chain links TRBV30 with TRBJ2-5, with 12 bases lining up with TRBD2. This CDR3 spans 14 amino acids. After removal of 4 bases from V and 7 bases from J, the junction contained 7 bases not matched to a gene. Germline V gives CDR1 GTSNPN, CDR2 SVGIG (reference sequence). Here the CDR3 reads CAWTLAGGLGTQYF. In nucleotides, the CDR3 is TGTGCCTGGACTCTAGCGGGGGGGCTTGGGACCCAGTACTTC.

A remark on this clone: This sample includes further DNA sequences coding for the same CDR3. The gene calls are TRBV27 and TRBJ1-5; no clear D gene. The germline V gene encodes CDR1 MNHEY and CDR2 SMNVEV (reference sequence). With 2 bases removed from V and 6 bases from J, the gap between germline ends came to 5 bases. The CDR3 runs to 12 residues. The CDR3 loop is CASSLVGQPQHF. The CDR3 coding sequence is TGTGCCAGCAGTTTAGTGGGTCAGCCCCAGCATTTT.

This chain connects TRBV5-8 to TRBJ1-5, with unresolved D. Germline V gives CDR1 SGHTS, CDR2 YDEGEE. The V end was cut by 1 base, the J end by 5 bases, with 13 bases between. The CDR3 has 15 amino acids. The CDR3 here is CASSLWGTADQPQHF. CDR3 in DNA: TGTGCCAGCAGCTTGTGGGGTACCGCTGATCAGCCCCAGCATTTT.

The chain links TRBV19 to TRBJ1-2; D is ambiguous. With 3 bases removed from V and 1 base from J, the gap between germline ends came to 3 bases. This CDR3 spans 12 amino acids. Looked up from germline, CDR1 is LNHDA and CDR2 is SQIVND (reference sequence). The CDR3 DNA is TGTGCCAGTAGTATGAATAACTATGGCTACACCTTC. This translates into CASSMNNYGYTF.

This clone showed up just once. CDR3: CSEAGGRGSTDTQYF. CDR3 DNA sequence: TGCAGCGAAGCGGGGGGCCGGGGAAGCACAGATACGCAGTATTTT. The gene calls are TRBV29-1 and TRBJ2-3; 9 nucleotides agree with TRBD2. The germline V gene encodes CDR1 SQVTM and CDR2 ANQGSEA. The CDR3 is made up of 15 amino acids. After removal of 7 bases from V and 0 bases from J, the junction contained 8 bases not matched to a gene.